Presented here are 2 T cell receptor beta chains from one specimen sequenced in a study of cytomegalovirus exposure and HLA in healthy donors. 60 Vbeta and 13 Jbeta primers were used in PCR. Sequenced by immunoSEQ multiplex PCR; TCRdb stores in-frame clones only, minus some. This table holds 84,000 or so clones, around 85% found once. Sequenced sample: PBMCs. These receptors were collected from a man aged 25 to 40 in good health and CMV-seronegative.

The genes are TRBV5-1 and TRBJ2-1; D perhaps matches TRBD2 (5 bases). V was trimmed by 4 bases and J by 8 bases, leaving 13 bases between them. The CDR3 has 13 amino acids. CDR1 SGHRS and CDR2 YFSETQ come from the germline V gene. This CDR3 reads CASSSRTRDEQFF. DNA of the CDR3: TGCGCCAGCAGCAGTAGGACGAGGGATGAGCAGTTCTTC.

This clone was counted between two and nine times. The gene calls are TRBV14 and TRBJ2-6; possibly TRBD1 for D (5 bases). The CDR3 runs 17 residues. Germline lookup yields CDR1 SGHDN and CDR2 FVKESK. V lost 1 base and J 4 bases, leaving 14 bases between the germline ends. The CDR3 nucleotides are TGTGCCAGCAGCCAAGCGCGACAGACGTGGGGGGCCAACGTCCTGACTTTC. Its translation is CASSQARQTWGANVLTF.